These 21 T cell receptor beta chains came from one sample sequenced in a study of T cells expressing NK-cell markers. Reprocessing the 5' RACE reads, TCRdb reports a single entry for every CDR3 protein and omits DNA. The sample is made up of some 120,000 distinct CDR3 sequences, and the top ten hold less than 20% of it. Sample: blood T cells: a sorted CD56 or NKG2C T cell subset, CD4+ or CD8+ T cells, or bulk PBMC T cells (not recorded which). The receptors here all came from a woman aged 18-70 years in good health.

The CDR3 spells CATSRTARDEQYF. This sequence joins TRBV15 and TRBJ2-7; TCRdb gives TRBD1 as the D gene, but with no DNA this cannot be confirmed. The length of the CDR3 is 13 residues. Germline V gene data show CDR1 as LNHNV and CDR2 as YYDKDF (reference sequence).

The genes are TRBV5-5 and TRBJ2-7; TCRdb names TRBD2, which stays unverified in the absence of DNA. CDR3 length: 17 amino acids. Looked up from germline, CDR1 is SGHKS and CDR2 is YYEKEE (reference sequence). The CDR3 sequence: CASSFLSGTSGSYEQYF.

The chain employs TRBV11-2 and TRBJ1-1; TCRdb names TRBD1, which stays unverified in the absence of DNA. Looked up from germline, CDR1 is SGHAT and CDR2 is FQNNGV. This CDR3 contains 15 residues. The CDR3 spells CASSSATGVVTEAFF. The whole variable domain, filled in from reference TRBV11-2 and TRBJ1-1, reads EAGVAQSPRYKIIEKRQSVAFWCNPISGHATLYWYQQILGQGPKLLIQFQNNGVVDDSQLPKDRFSAERLKGVDSTLKIQPAKLEDSAVYLCASSSATGVVTEAFFGQGTRLTVV.

The chain employs TRBV5-1 and TRBJ2-1; TCRdb's D gene call, TRBD2, goes unchecked for lack of DNA. There are 14 residues in the CDR3. Per germline, CDR1 SGHRS and CDR2 YFSETQ. The CDR3: CASRGTSGDNEQFF.

V and J are TRBV4-2 and TRBJ2-7; the D gene TCRdb calls, TRBD2, cannot be checked with no DNA. There are 16 residues in the CDR3. The germline V gene encodes CDR1 LGHNA and CDR2 YNFKEQ. The CDR3 reads CASSQEGTSGAYEQYF.

The V gene is TRBV9, the J gene TRBJ2-1; TCRdb indicates TRBD2, and absent DNA this call remains unverified. CDR3 length: 13 residues. Germline V lookup: CDR1 SGDLS, CDR2 YYNGEE. The CDR3 sequence: CASSVSGAPEQFF.

J is TRBJ2-1 and V is TRBV5-1; TCRdb selects TRBD1, and the lack of DNA leaves this call unchecked. Germline V CDR1 and CDR2: SGHRS, YFSETQ. The CDR3 runs 15 residues. CDR3 amino acids: CASSLVGGAYNEQFF.

V gene TRBV19 combines with J gene TRBJ2-1; TCRdb's D call of TRBD2 is untestable without DNA. Looked up from germline, CDR1 is LNHDA and CDR2 is SQIVND (reference sequence). The CDR3 spans 13 residues. CDR3 amino acids: CASSGGGNNEQFF.

This chain uses TRBV27 with TRBJ2-6. Germline CDR1 is MNHEY and CDR2 is SMNVEV (reference sequence). The CDR3 is 14 residues long. The CDR3 sequence: CASALSSGANVLTF.

The V and J genes are TRBV25-1 and TRBJ2-2. The CDR3 is 13 amino acids. Germline V lookup: CDR1 MGHDK, CDR2 SYGVNS. The CDR3 reads CASSEYGTGELFF.

V is TRBV6-1 and J is TRBJ2-3; TCRdb selects TRBD1, and the lack of DNA leaves this call unchecked. The CDR3 has 15 residues. CDR1 MNHNS and CDR2 SASEGT come from the germline V gene. The CDR3 is CASRVGTASTDTQYF.

The chain joins TRBV12-3 or TRBV12-4 to TRBJ2-2; checking the TCRdb D call of TRBD1 is not possible without DNA. The CDR3 has 12 amino acids. This chain's CDR3 is CASGQGTGELFF.

The CDR3 protein is CASSPRRVSSEQYF. The J gene is TRBJ2-7, the V gene TRBV27. The CDR3 spans 14 residues. CDR1 and CDR2 (germline): MNHEY, SMNVEV (reference sequence).

The chain links TRBV13 to TRBJ2-1; TCRdb reports TRBD1, a call that lacks DNA to check it against. CDR1 and CDR2 (germline): PRHDT, FYEKMQ (reference sequence). CDR3 length: 15 residues. CDR3 protein: CASSTNPGTDNEQFF. The full variable domain, rest sourced from reference TRBV13 and TRBJ2-1, is AAGVIQSPRHLIKEKRETATLKCYPIPRHDTVYWYQQGPGQDPQFLISFYEKMQSDKGSIPDRFSAQQFSDYHSELNMSSLELGDSALYFCASSTNPGTDNEQFFGPGTRLTVL.

The chain links TRBV6-5 to TRBJ1-2; TCRdb lists TRBD1, though no DNA is available to test this call. CDR1 is MNHEY, CDR2 SVGAGI, per germline. The CDR3 is made up of 16 amino acids. Here the CDR3 reads CASSYGQGRTNYGYTF.

The chain carries TRBV12-3 or TRBV12-4 and TRBJ2-2; TCRdb lists TRBD2, though no DNA is available to test this call. The length of the CDR3 is 15 residues. The CDR3 reads CASSTVAGGVGELFF.

The chain has TRBV13 and TRBJ1-1. Germline values: CDR1 PRHDT, CDR2 FYEKMQ (reference sequence). This CDR3 region has 16 residues. CDR3 region: CASSLVEGGRVTEAFF.

This chain connects TRBV12-3 or TRBV12-4 to TRBJ2-2; checking the TCRdb D call of TRBD2 is not possible without DNA. This CDR3 has 15 amino acids. CDR3 sequence reads: CASSGLAENTGELFF.

This chain connects TRBV20-1 to TRBJ2-5; TCRdb's D call, TRBD1, is unchecked because there is no DNA. The germline CDR1 and CDR2 sequences are DFQATT and SNEGSKA (reference sequence). The CDR3 spans 14 residues. The CDR3 spells CSASIGQGQETQYF.

The CDR3: CASSPAGGIARGQQFF. The chain recombines TRBV18 with TRBJ2-1; TCRdb names TRBD2, which stays unverified in the absence of DNA. CDR3 size: 16 residues. The germline gives CDR1 KGHSH, CDR2 LQKENI. Drawing the rest from reference TRBV18 and TRBJ2-1, the complete variable domain is NAGVMQNPRHLVRRRGQEARLRCSPMKGHSHVYWYRQLPEEGLKFMVYLQKENIIDESGMPKERFSAEFPKEGPSILRIQQVVRGDSAAYFCASSPAGGIARGQQFFGPGTRLTVL.

This chain links TRBV12-3 or TRBV12-4 with TRBJ1-1; the D gene TCRdb calls, TRBD1, cannot be checked with no DNA. The CDR3 totals 15 residues. CDR3 residues: CASSLGLGVNTEAFF.